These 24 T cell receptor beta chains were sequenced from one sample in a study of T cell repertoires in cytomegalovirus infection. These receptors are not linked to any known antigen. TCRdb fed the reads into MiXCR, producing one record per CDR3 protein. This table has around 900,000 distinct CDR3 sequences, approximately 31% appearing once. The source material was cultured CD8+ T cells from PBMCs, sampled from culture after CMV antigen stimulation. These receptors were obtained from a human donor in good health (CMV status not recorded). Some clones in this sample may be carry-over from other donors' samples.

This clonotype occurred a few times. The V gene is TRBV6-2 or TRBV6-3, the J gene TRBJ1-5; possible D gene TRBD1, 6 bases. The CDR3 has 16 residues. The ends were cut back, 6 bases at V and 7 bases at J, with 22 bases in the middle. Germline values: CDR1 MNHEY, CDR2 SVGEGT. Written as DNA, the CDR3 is TGTGCCAGCAGGAAAGAGCGAGGGGCCCAGGGGCAGCCCCAGCATTTT. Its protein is CASRKERGAQGQPQHF.

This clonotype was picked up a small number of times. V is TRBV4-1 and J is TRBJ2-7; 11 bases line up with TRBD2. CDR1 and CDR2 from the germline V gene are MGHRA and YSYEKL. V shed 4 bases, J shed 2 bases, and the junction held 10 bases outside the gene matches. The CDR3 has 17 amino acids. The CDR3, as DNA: TGCGCCAGCAGCCCCAGGCCGCTAGCGGGGGGAGCCTACGAGCAGTACTTC. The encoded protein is CASSPRPLAGGAYEQYF.

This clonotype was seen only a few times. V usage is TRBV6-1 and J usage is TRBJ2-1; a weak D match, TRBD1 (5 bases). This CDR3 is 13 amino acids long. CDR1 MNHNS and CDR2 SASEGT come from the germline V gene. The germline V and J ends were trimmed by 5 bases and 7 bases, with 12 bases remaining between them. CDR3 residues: CASSPTARNEQFF. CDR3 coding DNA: TGTGCCAGCAGTCCGACAGCTAGAAATGAGCAGTTCTTC.

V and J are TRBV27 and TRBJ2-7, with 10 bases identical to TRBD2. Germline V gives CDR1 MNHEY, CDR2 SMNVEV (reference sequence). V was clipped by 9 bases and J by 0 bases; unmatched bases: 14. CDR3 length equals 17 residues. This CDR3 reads CASSTIFERGGSYEQYF. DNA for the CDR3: TGTGCCAGTTCTACAATTTTCGAGCGGGGGGGCTCCTACGAGCAGTACTTC.

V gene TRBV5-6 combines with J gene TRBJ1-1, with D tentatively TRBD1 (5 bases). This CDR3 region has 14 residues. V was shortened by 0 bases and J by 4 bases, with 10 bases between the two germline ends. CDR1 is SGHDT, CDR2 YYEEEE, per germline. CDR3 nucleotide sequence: TGTGCCAGCAGCTTGGGAGGGGTGGCCACTGAAGCTTTCTTT. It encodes CASSLGGVATEAFF.

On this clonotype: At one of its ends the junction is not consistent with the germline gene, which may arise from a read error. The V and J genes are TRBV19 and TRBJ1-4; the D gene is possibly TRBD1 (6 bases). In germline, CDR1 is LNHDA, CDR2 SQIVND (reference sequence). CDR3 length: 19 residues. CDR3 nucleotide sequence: TGTACCAGTAGTGTATGGGCTTCGCCCACAGGGATCGAAGGGGAAAAACTGTTTTTT. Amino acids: CTSSVWASPTGIEGEKLFF.

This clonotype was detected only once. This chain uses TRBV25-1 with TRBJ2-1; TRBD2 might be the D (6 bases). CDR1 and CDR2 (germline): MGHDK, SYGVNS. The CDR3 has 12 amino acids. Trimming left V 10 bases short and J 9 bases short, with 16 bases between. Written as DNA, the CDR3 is TGTGCCACCCAGGTCGGGGGTGGTGAGCAGTTCTTC. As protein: CATQVGGGEQFF.

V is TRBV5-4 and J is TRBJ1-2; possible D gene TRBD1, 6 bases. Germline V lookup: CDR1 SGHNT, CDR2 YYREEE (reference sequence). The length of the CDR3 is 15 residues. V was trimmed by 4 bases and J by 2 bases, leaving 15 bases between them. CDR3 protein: CASSLVGGQNYGYTF. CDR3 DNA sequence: TGTGCCAGCAGCCTTGTAGGGGGGCAAAACTATGGCTACACCTTC. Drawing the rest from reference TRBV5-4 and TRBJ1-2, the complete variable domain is ETGVTQSPTHLIKTRGQQVTLRCSSQSGHNTVSWYQQALGQGPQFIFQYYREEENGRGNFPPRFSGLQFPNYSSELNVNALELDDSALYLCASSLVGGQNYGYTFGSGTRLTVV.

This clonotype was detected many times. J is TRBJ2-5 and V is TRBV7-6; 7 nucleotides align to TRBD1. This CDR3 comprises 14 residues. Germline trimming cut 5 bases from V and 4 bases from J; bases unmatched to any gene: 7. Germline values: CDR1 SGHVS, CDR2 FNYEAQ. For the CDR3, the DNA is TGTGCCAGCAGCGCCTGGGACAGTACAGAGACCCAGTACTTC. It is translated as CASSAWDSTETQYF.

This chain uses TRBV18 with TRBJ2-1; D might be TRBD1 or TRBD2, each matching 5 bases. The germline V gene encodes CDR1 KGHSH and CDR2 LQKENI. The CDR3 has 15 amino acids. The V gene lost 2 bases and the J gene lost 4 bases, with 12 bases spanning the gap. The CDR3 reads CASSPEGTPYNEQFF. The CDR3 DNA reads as TGTGCCAGCTCACCAGAGGGGACGCCGTACAATGAGCAGTTCTTC.

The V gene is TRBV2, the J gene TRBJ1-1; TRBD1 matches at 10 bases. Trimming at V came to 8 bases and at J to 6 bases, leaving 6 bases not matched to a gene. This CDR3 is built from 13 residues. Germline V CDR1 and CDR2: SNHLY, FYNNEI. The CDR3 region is CASGGQGRAEAFF. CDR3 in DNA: TGTGCCAGCGGGGGACAGGGGCGGGCTGAAGCTTTCTTT.

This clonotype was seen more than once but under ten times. CDR3 sequence: CASRRDRGPTGELFF. In DNA form, the CDR3 reads TGTGCCAGCAGACGTGACAGGGGACCGACCGGGGAGCTGTTTTTT. This chain links TRBV7-9 with TRBJ2-2; 8 nucleotides align to TRBD1. The V and J ends lost 6 bases and 5 bases, in that order; junction bases with no gene match: 8. The CDR3 loop spans 15 amino acids. Germline V lookup: CDR1 SEHNR, CDR2 FQNEAQ (reference sequence).

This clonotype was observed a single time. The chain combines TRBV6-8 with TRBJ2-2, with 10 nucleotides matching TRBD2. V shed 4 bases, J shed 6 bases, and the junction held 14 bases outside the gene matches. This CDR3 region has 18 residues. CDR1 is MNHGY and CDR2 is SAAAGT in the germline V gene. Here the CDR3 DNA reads TGTGCCAGCAGTTTCCTGGGGACTAGCGCTTCCTTGGCCGGGGAGCTGTTTTTT. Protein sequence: CASSFLGTSASLAGELFF.

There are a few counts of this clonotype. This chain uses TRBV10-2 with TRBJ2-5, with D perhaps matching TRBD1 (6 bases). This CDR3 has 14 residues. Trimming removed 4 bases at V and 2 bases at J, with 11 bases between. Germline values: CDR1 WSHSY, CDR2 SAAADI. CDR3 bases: TGCGCCAGCAGTGCAACAGGGTTTCAAGAGACCCAGTACTTC. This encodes CASSATGFQETQYF.

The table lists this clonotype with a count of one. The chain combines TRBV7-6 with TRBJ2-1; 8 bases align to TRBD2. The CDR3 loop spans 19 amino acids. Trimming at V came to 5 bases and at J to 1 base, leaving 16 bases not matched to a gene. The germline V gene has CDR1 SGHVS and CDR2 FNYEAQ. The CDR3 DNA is TGTGCCAGCAGCGCAGGACAAGCGGGGGCTGGGATTTCCTACAATGAGCAGTTCTTC. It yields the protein CASSAGQAGAGISYNEQFF.

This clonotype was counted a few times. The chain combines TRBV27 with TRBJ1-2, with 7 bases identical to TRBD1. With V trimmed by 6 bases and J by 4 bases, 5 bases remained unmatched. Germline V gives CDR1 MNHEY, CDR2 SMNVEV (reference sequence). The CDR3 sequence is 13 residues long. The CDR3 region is CASSKGAGYGYTF. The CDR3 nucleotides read TGTGCCAGCAGCAAGGGGGCCGGCTATGGCTACACCTTC.

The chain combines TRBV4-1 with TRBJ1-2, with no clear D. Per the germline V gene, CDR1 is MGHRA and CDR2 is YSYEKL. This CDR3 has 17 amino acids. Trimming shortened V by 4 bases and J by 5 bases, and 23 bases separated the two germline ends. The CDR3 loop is CASSLDVHEGATYGYTF. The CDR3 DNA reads TGCGCCAGCAGCCTTGACGTTCACGAGGGTGCGACATATGGCTACACCTTC.

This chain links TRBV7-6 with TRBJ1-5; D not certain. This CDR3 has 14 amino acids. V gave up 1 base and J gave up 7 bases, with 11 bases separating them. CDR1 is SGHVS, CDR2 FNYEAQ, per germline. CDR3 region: CASSLVAWEQPQHF. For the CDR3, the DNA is TGTGCCAGCAGCTTAGTGGCCTGGGAGCAGCCCCAGCATTTT.

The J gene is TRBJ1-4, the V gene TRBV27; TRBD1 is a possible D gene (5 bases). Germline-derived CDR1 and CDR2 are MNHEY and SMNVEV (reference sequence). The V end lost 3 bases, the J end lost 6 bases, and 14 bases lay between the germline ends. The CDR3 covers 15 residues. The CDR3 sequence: CASSLSPGDHEKLFF. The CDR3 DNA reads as TGTGCCAGCAGTTTGTCACCCGGGGACCATGAAAAACTGTTTTTT.

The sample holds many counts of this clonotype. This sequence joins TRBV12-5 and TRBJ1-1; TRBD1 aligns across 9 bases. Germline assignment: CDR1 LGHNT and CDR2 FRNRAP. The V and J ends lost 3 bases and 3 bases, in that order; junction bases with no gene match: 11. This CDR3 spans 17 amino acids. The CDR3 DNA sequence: TGTGCTAGTGGTTTCGGGACAGGGTCAGGAGACGACACTGAAGCTTTCTTT. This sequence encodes CASGFGTGSGDDTEAFF.

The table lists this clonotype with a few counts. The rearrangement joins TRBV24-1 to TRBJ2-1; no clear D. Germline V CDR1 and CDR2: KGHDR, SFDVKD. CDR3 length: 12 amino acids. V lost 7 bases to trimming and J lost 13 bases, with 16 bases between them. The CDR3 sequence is CATSEGSRLQFF. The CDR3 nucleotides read TGTGCCACCAGCGAAGGGTCACGACTCCAGTTCTTC.

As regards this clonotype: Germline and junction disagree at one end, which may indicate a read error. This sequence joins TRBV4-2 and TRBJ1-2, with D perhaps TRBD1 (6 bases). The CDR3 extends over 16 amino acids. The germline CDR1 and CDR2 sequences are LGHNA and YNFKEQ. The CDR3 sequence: CASSQDYQGLNYVYTF. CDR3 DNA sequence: TGTGCCAGCAGCCAAGATTACCAGGGGCTTAACTATGTCTACACCTTC.

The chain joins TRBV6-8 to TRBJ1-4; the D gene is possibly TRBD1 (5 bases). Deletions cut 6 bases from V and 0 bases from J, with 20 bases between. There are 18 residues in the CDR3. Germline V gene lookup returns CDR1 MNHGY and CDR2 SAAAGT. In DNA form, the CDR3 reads TGTGCCAGCAGCCAATCCCGGGACTCGAGGGCAACTAATGAAAAACTGTTTTTT. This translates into CASSQSRDSRATNEKLFF.

The CDR3 spells CASSMWGRYNEQFF. The CDR3 DNA sequence: TGTGCCAGTAGTATGTGGGGCAGGTACAATGAGCAGTTCTTC. The rearrangement uses TRBV19 and TRBJ2-1, with D possibly being TRBD1 (5 bases). Germline assignment: CDR1 LNHDA and CDR2 SQIVND (reference sequence). The length of the CDR3 is 14 residues. The V and J ends lost 3 bases and 4 bases respectively, with 10 bases between them.